Listed here is a single TCR beta chain. What it recognizes is unknown. Trimming removed 2 bases from V and 8 bases from J, with 12 bases in between. This CDR3 is built from 12 residues. CDR1 and CDR2 (germline): SQVTM, ANQGSEA. This specimen comes from a study of cytomegalovirus exposure and HLA in healthy donors. Whole-study results and caveats: The authors listed approximately 150 TCR beta chains as cytomegalovirus-associated.

The donors were members of the validation cohort, which comprised 90 to 150 subjects and was separate from the first cohort of 666 subjects. The data were produced by immunoSEQ multiplex PCR, yet TCRdb's version contains in-frame clones alone and is incomplete. The table has 95,000 to 150,000 clones, 85% to 90% seen once. The chain carries TRBV29-1 and TRBJ1-1; D remains unclear. This TCR derives from a woman aged 18-29 years in good health and CMV-seronegative. The specimen was PBMCs. DNA of the CDR3: TGCAGCGTTGAACACGGGTATGGGGAAGCTTTCTTT. Residues: CSVEHGYGEAFF.